The T cell receptor beta chain described here comes from a study of T cell changes during pregnancy in multiple sclerosis. TCRdb's copy holds only in-frame clones and misses some; the assay was immunoSEQ multiplex PCR. The sample lists more than 30,000 clones; more than 85% were seen once. This clone was observed a few times. CDR3 length: 14 residues. From germline, CDR1 is MNHEY and CDR2 SMNVEV (reference sequence). V was pared by 4 bases and J by 5 bases, with 14 bases between. Sequenced material: CD8+ T cells from peripheral blood mononuclear cells, taken in the third trimester of pregnancy. The receptor was isolated from a female donor with multiple sclerosis, enrolled in a pregnancy study. This rearrangement joins TRBV27 to TRBJ1-2; no definite D call. The CDR3 nucleotides read TGTGCCAGCAGTTCGGACGGGAGTCGATATGGCTACACCTTC. Translation: CASSSDGSRYGYTF.